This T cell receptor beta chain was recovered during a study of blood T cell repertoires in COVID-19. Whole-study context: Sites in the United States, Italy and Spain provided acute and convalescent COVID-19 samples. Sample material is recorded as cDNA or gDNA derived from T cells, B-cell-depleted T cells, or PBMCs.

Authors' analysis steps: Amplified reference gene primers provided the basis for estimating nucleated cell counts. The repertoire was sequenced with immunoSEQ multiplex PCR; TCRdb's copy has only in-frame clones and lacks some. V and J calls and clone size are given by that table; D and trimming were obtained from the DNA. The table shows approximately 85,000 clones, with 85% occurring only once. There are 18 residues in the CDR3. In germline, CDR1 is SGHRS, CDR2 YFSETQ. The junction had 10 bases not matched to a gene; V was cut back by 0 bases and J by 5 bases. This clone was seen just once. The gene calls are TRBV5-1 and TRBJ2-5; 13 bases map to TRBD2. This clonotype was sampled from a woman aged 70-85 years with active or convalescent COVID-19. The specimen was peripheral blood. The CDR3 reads CASSLGPRTSGGGETQYF. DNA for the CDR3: TGCGCCAGCAGCTTGGGTCCTCGGACTAGCGGGGGCGGTGAGACCCAGTACTTC. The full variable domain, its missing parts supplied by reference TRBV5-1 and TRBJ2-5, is KAGVTQTPRYLIKTRGQQVTLSCSPISGHRSVSWYQQTPGQGLQFLFEYFSETQRNKGNFPGRFSGRQFSNSRSEMNVSTLELGDSALYLCASSLGPRTSGGGETQYFGPGTRLLVL.